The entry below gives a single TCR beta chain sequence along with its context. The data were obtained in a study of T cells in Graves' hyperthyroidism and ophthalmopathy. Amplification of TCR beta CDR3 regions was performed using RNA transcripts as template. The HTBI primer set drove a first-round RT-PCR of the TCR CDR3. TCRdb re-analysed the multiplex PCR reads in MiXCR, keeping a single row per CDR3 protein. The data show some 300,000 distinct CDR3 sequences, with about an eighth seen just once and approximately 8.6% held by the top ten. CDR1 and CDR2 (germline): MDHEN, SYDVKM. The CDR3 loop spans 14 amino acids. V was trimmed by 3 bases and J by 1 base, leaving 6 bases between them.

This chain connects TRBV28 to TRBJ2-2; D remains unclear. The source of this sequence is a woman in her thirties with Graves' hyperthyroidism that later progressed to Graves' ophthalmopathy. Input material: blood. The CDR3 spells CASSFQQNTGELFF. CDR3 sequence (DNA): TGTGCCAGCAGTTTCCAGCAGAACACCGGGGAGCTGTTTTTT.